This T cell receptor beta chain was documented in a study of CD8+CD57+ T cells in acquired aplastic anemia. Background on the study: An average of roughly 3 ug of DNA was obtained from sorted CD4+ and CD8+ cells. Study-wide findings and caveats: Patients and controls were found to share about 31 CD8+ CDR3 sequences. Between patients and controls, CD8+ Simpson's diversity did not vary significantly.

According to the study, genomic DNA was the template for TCR beta VDJ and CDR3 profiling. Using its own MiXCR run on the reads, TCRdb lists one record per CDR3 protein. This table has some 190,000 distinct CDR3 sequences, less than 70% appearing once. From germline, CDR1 is SEHNR and CDR2 FQNEAQ (reference sequence). The CDR3 is 14 residues long, counting both termini. In the case of this clonotype: Its antigen is not identified. The CDR3 carries no conserved terminal phenylalanine or tryptophan, so it likely arises from a read error. It is unclear where the CDR3 begins or ends on the DNA, so no DNA is shown, and the CDR3 is as TCRdb lists it.

Sequencing was done on a sample of sorted CD4+, CD8+, or CD8+CD57+ T cells (not recorded which) from PBMCs. The sequence was collected from a human donor in good health, serving as a control. This chain connects TRBV7-9 to TRBJ1-6; the table's D call, TRBD1, was not checked against the DNA. The CDR3 region is CASSLAGTGSPLRS.